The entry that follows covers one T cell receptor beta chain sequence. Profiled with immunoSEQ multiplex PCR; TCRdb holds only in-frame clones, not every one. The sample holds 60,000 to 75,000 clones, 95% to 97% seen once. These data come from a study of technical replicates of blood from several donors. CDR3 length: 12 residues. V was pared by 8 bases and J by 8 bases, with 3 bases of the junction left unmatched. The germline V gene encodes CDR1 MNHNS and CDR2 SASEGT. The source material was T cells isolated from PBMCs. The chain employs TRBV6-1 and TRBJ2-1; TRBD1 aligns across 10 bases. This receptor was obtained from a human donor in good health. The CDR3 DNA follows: TGTGCCAGCCTTGACAGGGGGCATGAGCAGTTCTTC. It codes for CASLDRGHEQFF.